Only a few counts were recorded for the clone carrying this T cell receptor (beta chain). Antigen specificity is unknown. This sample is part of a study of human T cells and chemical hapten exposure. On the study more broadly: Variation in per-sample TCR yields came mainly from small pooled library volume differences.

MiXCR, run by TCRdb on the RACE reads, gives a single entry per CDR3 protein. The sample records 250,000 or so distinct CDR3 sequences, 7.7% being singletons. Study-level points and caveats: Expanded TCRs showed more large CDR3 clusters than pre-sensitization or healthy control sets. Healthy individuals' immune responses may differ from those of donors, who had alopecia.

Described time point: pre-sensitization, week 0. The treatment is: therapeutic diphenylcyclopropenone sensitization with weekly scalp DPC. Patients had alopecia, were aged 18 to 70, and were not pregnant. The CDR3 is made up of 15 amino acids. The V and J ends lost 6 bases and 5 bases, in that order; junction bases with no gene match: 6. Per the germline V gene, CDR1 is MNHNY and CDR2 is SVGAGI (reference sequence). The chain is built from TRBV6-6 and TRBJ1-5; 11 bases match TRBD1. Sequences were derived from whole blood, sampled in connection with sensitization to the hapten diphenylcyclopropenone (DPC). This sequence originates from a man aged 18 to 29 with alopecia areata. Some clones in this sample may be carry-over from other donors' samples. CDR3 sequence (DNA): TGTGCCAGCAGGGGGACAGGGGGATTCGATCAGCCCCAGCATTTT. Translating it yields CASRGTGGFDQPQHF.